This entry concerns a single T cell receptor beta chain. Antigen specificity is unknown. V was pared by 1 base and J by 0 bases, with 19 bases between. Germline V gene lookup returns CDR1 SQVTM and CDR2 ANQGSEA. CDR3 length: 18 amino acids. The sort gate was single viable CD3+CD4+CD8-CD45RO+ cells for memory CD4+ T cells. Total CD4+ T cells were enriched by CD4 positive selection. The sample comes from a study of memory CD4+ T cells and cytomegalovirus serostatus. Background on the study: Healthy Belgian adult donors included nine or ten CMV-positive and more than 20 CMV-negative people.

Study-level results: Suggested: most of the CMV-linked TCR signature lies in CD4+ memory cells.

The protocol was immunoSEQ multiplex PCR, while the TCRdb copy is restricted to in-frame clones and leaves out a portion. The sample includes tens of thousands of clones, around three quarters seen only once; the top ten take 1% to 1.3%. The chain links TRBV29-1 to TRBJ2-1; tentatively, D is TRBD1 or TRBD2 (5 bases each). Sequencing was done on a sample of memory CD4+ T cells from blood. The sequence was obtained from an adult in good health and CMV-seronegative. CDR3 loop: CSVEVSRGSLSSYNEQFF. In DNA form, the CDR3 reads TGCAGCGTTGAAGTGTCGAGGGGTTCCCTTAGCTCCTACAATGAGCAGTTCTTC.